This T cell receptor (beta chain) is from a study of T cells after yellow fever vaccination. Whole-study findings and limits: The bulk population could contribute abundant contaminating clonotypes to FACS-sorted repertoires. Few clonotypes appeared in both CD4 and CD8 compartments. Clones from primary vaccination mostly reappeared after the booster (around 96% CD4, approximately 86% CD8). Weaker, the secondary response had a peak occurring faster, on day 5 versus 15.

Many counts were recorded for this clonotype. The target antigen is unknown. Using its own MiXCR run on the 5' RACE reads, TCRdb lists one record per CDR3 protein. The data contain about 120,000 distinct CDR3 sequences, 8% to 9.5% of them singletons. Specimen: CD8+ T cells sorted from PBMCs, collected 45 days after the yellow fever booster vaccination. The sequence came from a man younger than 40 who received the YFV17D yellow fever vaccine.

CDR3 sequence reads: CAWSGTGLNTEAFF. The CDR3 region has the DNA TGTGCCTGGAGCGGTACAGGGTTGAACACTGAAGCTTTCTTT. V and J are TRBV30 and TRBJ1-1, with D maybe TRBD1 (6 bases). This CDR3 has 14 residues. Trimming stripped 3 bases from V and 0 bases from J, with 11 bases between. The germline V gene has CDR1 GTSNPN and CDR2 SVGIG (reference sequence).